Listed here are 25 T cell receptor beta chains from one sample, sequenced in a study of cytomegalovirus exposure and HLA in healthy donors. Researchers ran the PCR with 60 Vbeta and 13 Jbeta primers. Profiling relied on immunoSEQ multiplex PCR, and the TCRdb table lists in-frame clones only, not all of them. The profile shows roughly 200,000 clones, 79% of them singletons. The sequencing sample was made of PBMCs. Receptor source: a girl aged 10 to 17 in good health and CMV-seropositive.

The chain links TRBV4-1 to TRBJ2-1; 13 bases map to TRBD2. In germline, CDR1 is MGHRA, CDR2 YSYEKL. The trim removed 4 bases at V and 12 bases at J, leaving 12 bases unmatched. The CDR3 length is 16 residues. CDR3 residues: CASSLSRTSGGAGQFF. CDR3 nucleotide sequence: TGCGCCAGCAGCCTAAGTCGTACTAGCGGGGGGGCCGGGCAGTTCTTC.

This clone was observed a single time. This rearrangement joins TRBV5-4 to TRBJ1-1; TRBD1 agrees at 8 bases. Germline loops: CDR1 SGHNT, CDR2 YYREEE (reference sequence). Trimming cost V 4 bases and J 11 bases; bases outside gene matches: 13. This CDR3 region has 14 residues. DNA of the CDR3: TGTGCCAGCAGCCCTACCGAGGCAGGGGGCACGGCTTTCTTT. Protein sequence: CASSPTEAGGTAFF.

The chain combines TRBV6-6 with TRBJ2-7, with 7 bases lining up with TRBD1. V lost 6 bases to trimming and J lost 0 bases; unmatched junction nucleotides: 8. The CDR3 runs to 15 residues. The germline V gene has CDR1 MNHNY and CDR2 SVGAGI (reference sequence). The CDR3, as DNA: TGTGCCAGCAGCCCCGGGACAGTGGGCTCCTACGAGCAGTACTTC. Residues: CASSPGTVGSYEQYF.

V is TRBV4-3 and J is TRBJ1-6; D unresolved. CDR3 size: 17 residues. Germline-derived CDR1 and CDR2 are LGHNA and YSLEER. V lost 0 bases and J lost 0, with 9 bases in between. The CDR3 here is CASSQEVTSSYNSPLHF. In DNA form, the CDR3 reads TGCGCCAGCAGCCAAGAAGTCACCAGCTCCTATAATTCACCCCTCCACTTT.

The CDR3 DNA sequence: TGTGCCATCAGTGAGCAAGCGGCAGTGGGAAACACCATATATTTT. Translation gives CAISEQAAVGNTIYF. The chain joins TRBV10-3 to TRBJ1-3; D is ambiguous. V was clipped by 2 bases and J by 4 bases, with 12 bases between them. Germline CDR1 and CDR2: ENHRY and SYGVKD. CDR3 length: 15 amino acids.

The V gene is TRBV27, the J gene TRBJ2-1; 13 nucleotides agree with TRBD2. The CDR3 totals 22 residues. V gave up 6 bases and J gave up 4 bases; unmatched junction bases: 24. Germline V gives CDR1 MNHEY, CDR2 SMNVEV (reference sequence). The CDR3 DNA sequence: TGTGCCAGCAGGGGACGGGCGTCGAGGTGGCCGGAGACTAGCGGGGGGTACAATGAGCAGTTCTTC. Residues: CASRGRASRWPETSGGYNEQFF.

The chain uses TRBV25-1 and TRBJ2-3, with 7 bases identical to TRBD2. CDR3 length equals 15 residues. Germline-derived CDR1 and CDR2 are MGHDK and SYGVNS. The junction had 4 bases not matched to a gene; V was cut back by 1 base and J by 3 bases. The CDR3 region is CASSEWGGGTDTQYF. CDR3 nucleotides: TGTGCCAGCAGTGAATGGGGCGGGGGTACAGATACGCAGTATTTT.

The rearrangement links TRBV11-3 to TRBJ1-4; possibly TRBD1 for D (5 bases). Trimming left V 5 bases short and J 8 bases short, with 15 bases between. Germline loops: CDR1 SGHNT, CDR2 YENEEA. CDR3 size: 14 residues. The CDR3 DNA reads as TGTGCCAGCAGCATCACGCAGGGTTCGGAAAAACTGTTTTTT. This encodes CASSITQGSEKLFF.

This chain connects TRBV7-8 to TRBJ2-7; maybe TRBD2 (7 bases). Germline assignment: CDR1 SGHVS and CDR2 FQNEAQ. The CDR3 is 16 residues long. V lost 1 base and J 0 bases, leaving 13 bases between the germline ends. For the CDR3, the DNA is TGTGCCAGCAGCTTAGTTGAGGGGGGGAGCTCCTACGAGCAGTACTTC. It codes for CASSLVEGGSSYEQYF.

The chain carries TRBV7-6 and TRBJ2-7; a weak D match, TRBD1 (6 bases). The CDR3 length is 14 residues. V lost 4 bases, J lost 4 bases, and 14 bases lay in between. In germline, CDR1 is SGHVS, CDR2 FNYEAQ. The CDR3 loop reads CASSSTGQPYEQYF. The CDR3 bases are TGTGCCAGCAGCTCGACAGGCCAACCTTACGAGCAGTACTTC.

The chain links TRBV7-6 to TRBJ2-5, with D maybe TRBD1 (6 bases). Germline V lookup: CDR1 SGHVS, CDR2 FNYEAQ. The germline V and J ends were trimmed by 8 bases and 1 base, with 11 bases remaining between them. The CDR3 runs to 13 residues. This chain's CDR3 is CASANRAQETQYF. CDR3 DNA sequence: TGTGCCAGCGCAAACAGGGCCCAAGAGACCCAGTACTTC.

The J gene is TRBJ1-4, the V gene TRBV5-1; TRBD1 aligns across 11 bases. The ends lost 4 bases at V and 5 bases at J; junction bases unmatched: 7. The germline V gene has CDR1 SGHRS and CDR2 YFSETQ. This CDR3 is built from 16 residues. In DNA, the CDR3 is TGCGCCAGCAGCCAGACGGGGACAGGGGGGAATGAAAAACTGTTTTTT. This sequence encodes CASSQTGTGGNEKLFF.

The V and J genes are TRBV7-2 and TRBJ2-3; 7 nucleotides match TRBD2. CDR3 size: 15 residues. CDR1 is SGHTA and CDR2 is FQGNSA in the germline V gene. The trim removed 0 bases at V and 2 bases at J, leaving 2 bases unmatched. The CDR3: CASSLAGGVTDTQYF. CDR3 coding DNA: TGTGCCAGCAGCTTAGCGGGGGGGGTCACAGATACGCAGTATTTT. The complete variable domain, with remaining parts taken from reference TRBV7-2 and TRBJ2-3, reads GAGVSQSPSNKVTEKGKDVELRCDPISGHTALYWYRQSLGQGLEFLIYFQGNSAPDKSGLPSDRFSAERTGGSVSTLTIQRTQQEDSAVYLCASSLAGGVTDTQYFGPGTRLTVL.

In its sample, this clone was seen once. The chain recombines TRBV6-5 with TRBJ2-3; no reliable D call. The CDR3 runs 15 residues. The V and J ends lost 0 bases and 1 base respectively, with 8 bases between them. The germline V gene encodes CDR1 MNHEY and CDR2 SVGAGI. This CDR3 is CASSYSKSGTDTQYF. The CDR3 bases are TGTGCCAGCAGTTACTCGAAGTCGGGCACAGATACGCAGTATTTT.

There are a few counts of this clone. The chain uses TRBV4-2 and TRBJ2-2; 8 bases agree with TRBD2. CDR3 length: 14 amino acids. Germline CDR1 LGHNA, CDR2 YNFKEQ. V trimming: 2 bases; J trimming: 6 bases; junction bases outside the gene matches: 2. The CDR3 bases are TGTGCCAGCAGCCAACCGACTAGCGCCGGGGAGCTGTTTTTT. This sequence encodes CASSQPTSAGELFF.

This clone has just a few counts. The chain is built from TRBV7-2 and TRBJ1-6; 7 nucleotides align to TRBD1. Germline CDR1 and CDR2: SGHTA and FQGNSA. This CDR3 is 15 amino acids long. J gave up 4 bases and V 6 bases, and 6 bases lay outside the gene matches. The CDR3 region is CASSRQGDYNSPLHF. CDR3 bases: TGTGCCAGCAGTAGACAGGGAGATTATAATTCACCCCTCCACTTT.

The chain has TRBV30 and TRBJ1-5, with a possible D match to TRBD1 (6 bases). The length of the CDR3 is 14 residues. Trimming shortened V by 3 bases and J by 4 bases, and 13 bases separated the two germline ends. Per the germline V gene, CDR1 is GTSNPN and CDR2 is SVGIG (reference sequence). This chain's CDR3 is CAWRQGSANQPQHF. DNA of the CDR3: TGTGCCTGGAGACAGGGATCGGCTAATCAGCCCCAGCATTTT. Combining the CDR3 with reference TRBV30 and TRBJ1-5 gives the whole variable domain SQTIHQWPATLVQPVGSPLSLECTVEGTSNPNLYWYRQAAGRGLQLLFYSVGIGQISSEVPQNLSASRPQDRQFILSSKKLLLSDSGFYLCAWRQGSANQPQHFGDGTRLSIL.

The chain is built from TRBV27 and TRBJ2-7; possible D gene TRBD1, 6 bases. The V end was cut by 4 bases, the J end by 4 bases, with 14 bases between. In germline, CDR1 is MNHEY, CDR2 SMNVEV (reference sequence). The CDR3 sequence is 14 residues long. CDR3 sequence reads: CASSYFQGPYEQYF. CDR3 DNA: TGTGCCAGCAGTTACTTCCAGGGGCCTTACGAGCAGTACTTC.

The chain has TRBV4-3 and TRBJ2-1; TRBD2 matches 7 bases. This CDR3 spans 15 amino acids. The trim removed 3 bases at V and 2 bases at J, leaving 4 bases unmatched. Germline V gives CDR1 LGHNA, CDR2 YSLEER. The CDR3: CASSQAGVPYNEQFF. The CDR3 nucleotides read TGCGCCAGCAGCCAGGCGGGGGTCCCCTACAATGAGCAGTTCTTC.

This sequence joins TRBV11-2 and TRBJ1-1; 7 bases are shared with TRBD1. CDR1 SGHAT and CDR2 FQNNGV come from the germline V gene. CDR3 size: 16 residues. Germline trimming cut 2 bases from V and 5 bases from J; bases unmatched to any gene: 11. The CDR3 bases are TGTGCCAGCAGCTTATCTGACAGGGTCCGTTGGACTGAAGCTTTCTTT. Translated, it gives CASSLSDRVRWTEAFF.

This rearrangement joins TRBV4-3 to TRBJ2-3; no definite D call. Germline V lookup: CDR1 LGHNA, CDR2 YSLEER. This CDR3 is built from 16 residues. V lost 1 base to trimming and J lost 0 bases, with 11 bases between them. The CDR3 is CASSQAGPFSTDTQYF. CDR3 DNA sequence: TGCGCCAGCAGCCAAGCGGGTCCATTCAGCACAGATACGCAGTATTTT.

J is TRBJ2-7 and V is TRBV19, with 8 bases fitting TRBD1. The CDR3 runs to 15 residues. V shed 8 bases and J 4 bases; nucleotides not matched to a gene: 13. Germline V gives CDR1 LNHDA, CDR2 SQIVND (reference sequence). The CDR3 region has the DNA TGTGCCAGTTCGGAGGGCGGGACAGGAAAATACGAGCAGTACTTC. Translation: CASSEGGTGKYEQYF.

This chain joins TRBV5-1 and TRBJ2-3, with 8 bases fitting TRBD2. The germline CDR1 and CDR2 sequences are SGHRS and YFSETQ. The CDR3 contains 15 residues. V gave up 4 bases and J gave up 0 bases; unmatched junction bases: 4. The CDR3 DNA follows: TGCGCCAGCAGCCATATAGCGGGGAGCACAGATACGCAGTATTTT. Protein: CASSHIAGSTDTQYF.

The chain joins TRBV2 to TRBJ2-2, with a tentative D call TRBD2 (6 bases). Trimming shortened V by 7 bases and J by 5 bases, and 14 bases separated the two germline ends. This CDR3 comprises 14 residues. Germline V CDR1 and CDR2: SNHLY, FYNNEI. The DNA of the CDR3 is TGTGCCAGCACCCCGGGGGATCGTACCGGGGAGCTGTTTTTT. It is translated as CASTPGDRTGELFF.

This chain links TRBV5-1 with TRBJ1-2; 9 positions agree with TRBD1. The CDR3 sequence is 14 residues long. The germline V gene has CDR1 SGHRS and CDR2 YFSETQ. V lost 4 bases, J lost 6 bases, and 7 bases stayed unmatched. The CDR3 bases are TGCGCCAGCAGCCCCGGGGACAGGGCCGATGGCTACACCTTC. It yields the protein CASSPGDRADGYTF.